This TCR beta chain was sequenced during a study of blood T cell repertoires in COVID-19. The data were produced by immunoSEQ multiplex PCR, yet TCRdb's version contains in-frame clones alone and is incomplete. The sample contains approximately 150,000 clones, approximately 80% of which appear only once. V was clipped by 4 bases and J by 5 bases; unmatched bases: 9. The CDR3 totals 15 residues. The V gene's germline CDR1 is SGHTA and CDR2 FQGNSA. This TCR was recovered from a woman between 50 and 59 years old with acute or convalescent COVID-19. Sequencing was carried out using peripheral blood. The chain uses TRBV7-2 and TRBJ2-5, with 8 bases matching TRBD1. Here the CDR3 DNA reads TGTGCCAGCAGCTCCCCAGGACAGGGCGGTGAGACCCAGTACTTC. This gives the protein CASSSPGQGGETQYF.